Below, 3 T cell receptor beta chains from the same sample are listed, as sequenced in a study of blood T cell repertoires in COVID-19. Clones were sequenced by immunoSEQ multiplex PCR, and TCRdb holds only the in-frame ones, with some missing. The sample gives about 350,000 clones, around nine tenths of which show up once; 1% is in the top ten. Source material: PBMCs or T cells enriched from blood (not recorded which). The receptors come from a woman in her twenties or thirties who had been exposed to COVID-19.

The chain recombines TRBV29-1 with TRBJ2-7; D is ambiguous. Trimming took 7 bases from V and 0 from J, leaving 25 bases between them. The CDR3 sequence is 17 residues long. Germline values: CDR1 SQVTM, CDR2 ANQGSEA. CDR3 sequence reads: CSATFGFGFSSSYEQYF. In nucleotides, the CDR3 is TGCAGCGCCACGTTTGGGTTCGGGTTTTCGAGCTCCTACGAGCAGTACTTC.

This chain connects TRBV28 to TRBJ1-4, with 9 nucleotides matching TRBD1. CDR1 and CDR2 from the germline V gene are MDHEN and SYDVKM. With V trimmed by 3 bases and J by 10 bases, 12 bases remained unmatched. The CDR3 runs 16 residues. CDR3 DNA sequence: TGTGCCAGCAGTTTGGGAACTACAGGGGGCGACGGAAAACTGTTTTTT. It codes for CASSLGTTGGDGKLFF.

The CDR3 loop reads CSVALATEAFF. CDR3 sequence (DNA): TGCAGCGTTGCTCTGGCCACTGAAGCTTTCTTT. This rearrangement joins TRBV29-1 to TRBJ1-1; D is unclear. CDR3 length: 11 amino acids. V dropped 4 bases and J dropped 4 bases, with 7 bases sitting between them. The germline V gene has CDR1 SQVTM and CDR2 ANQGSEA.